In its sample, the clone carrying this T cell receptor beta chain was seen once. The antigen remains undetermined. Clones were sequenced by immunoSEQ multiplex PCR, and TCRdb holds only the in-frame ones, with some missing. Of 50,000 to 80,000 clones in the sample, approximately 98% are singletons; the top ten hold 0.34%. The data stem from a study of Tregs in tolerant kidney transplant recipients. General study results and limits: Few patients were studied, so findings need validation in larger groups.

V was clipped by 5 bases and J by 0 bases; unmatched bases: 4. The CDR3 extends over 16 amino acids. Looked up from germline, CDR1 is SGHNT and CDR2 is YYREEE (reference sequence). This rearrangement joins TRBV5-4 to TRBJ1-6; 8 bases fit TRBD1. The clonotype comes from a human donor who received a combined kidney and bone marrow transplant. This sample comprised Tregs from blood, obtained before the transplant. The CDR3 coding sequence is TGTGCCAGCAGGCGGACAGGGAGCTCCTATAATTCACCCCTCCACTTT. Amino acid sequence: CASRRTGSSYNSPLHF.